The TCR beta chain described here comes from a study of patients and donors after allogeneic stem cell transplantation. A few counts support this clonotype. In TCRdb, the RT-PCR reads were re-called with MiXCR into one record per CDR3 protein. Altogether about 960,000 distinct CDR3 sequences are present, approximately 19% being singletons, with the ten largest covering roughly 6.4%. CDR3 length: 13 residues. V was trimmed by 1 base and J by 4 bases, leaving 5 bases between them. The germline gives CDR1 LGHNA, CDR2 YSLEER. The TCR was taken from a human donor who was either an allogeneic HSCT recipient or a stem cell or donor lymphocyte infusion donor (not recorded which). It is not recorded whose cells these are; they may come from a transplant donor. The V and J genes are TRBV4-3 and TRBJ1-3; D uncertain. The material sequenced was blood, either unsorted or a sorted T cell fraction (not recorded which). The CDR3 region has the DNA TGCGCCAGCAGCCAAGTGAGAGGAAACACCATATATTTT. Protein sequence: CASSQVRGNTIYF.